This passage covers 2 T cell receptor beta chains from one sample sequenced in a study of T cells after yellow fever vaccination. MiXCR, run by TCRdb on the 5' RACE reads, gives a single entry per CDR3 protein. Of about 400,000 distinct CDR3 sequences in the sample, under 14% are singletons; the top ten hold roughly 18%. The input for sequencing was PBMCs, taken on the day of the first yellow fever vaccination. These receptors were obtained from a man between 18 and 29 years old who received the YFV17D yellow fever vaccine.

This clonotype was counted only a few times. CDR3 coding DNA: TGTGCCAGTAGTTTCCCCTATCAGCCCCAGCATTTT. It encodes CASSFPYQPQHF. The chain couples TRBV19 to TRBJ1-5, with D unresolved. The V end lost 5 bases, the J end lost 5 bases, and 7 bases lay between the germline ends. The CDR3 has 12 amino acids. The germline gives CDR1 LNHDA, CDR2 SQIVND (reference sequence).

The gene calls are TRBV9 and TRBJ2-2, with TRBD1 as a possible D gene (6 bases). Germline values: CDR1 SGDLS, CDR2 YYNGEE. The CDR3 runs 16 residues. The V end was cut by 3 bases, the J end by 6 bases, with 18 bases between. The CDR3 sequence: CASSGQGPLTAGELFF. CDR3 in DNA: TGTGCCAGCAGCGGCCAGGGGCCGCTCACCGCCGGGGAGCTGTTTTTT.